This is a list of T cell receptor beta chains from one sample in a study of T cells in Graves' hyperthyroidism and ophthalmopathy. MiXCR, run by TCRdb on the multiplex PCR reads, gives a single entry per CDR3 protein. The repertoire holds more than 550,000 distinct CDR3 sequences, with nearly 45% as singletons. The sequenced sample was peripheral blood or thyroid tissue (not recorded which). The receptor set was obtained from an adult man with Graves' disease, either hyperthyroidism or ophthalmopathy (not recorded which). CDR3s include the opening cysteine and the closing phenylalanine or tryptophan.

V gene	J gene	CDR3 protein
TRBV10-3	TRBJ1-6	CAISYMGGSNSPLHF
TRBV5-1	TRBJ2-7	CASSLIQGNGGYEQYF
TRBV2	TRBJ1-2	CASSEGYGFYGYTF
TRBV10-2	TRBJ1-2	CASQEAFNYGYTF
TRBV2	TRBJ2-5	CASNVILGETQYF
TRBV5-1	TRBJ1-3	CASSPAGPNSGNTIYF
TRBV29-1	TRBJ1-1	CSVRRGLETEAFF
TRBV2	TRBJ1-2	CASRQLTGAGGYTF
TRBV5-8	TRBJ1-2	CASSLGPGDNYGYTF
TRBV7-9	TRBJ1-1	CASSLTDRADDTEAFF
TRBV6-5	TRBJ2-2	CASNEAGLANTGELFF
TRBV5-1	TRBJ2-7	CASSLGTAYDQYF
TRBV9	TRBJ1-3	CASSVDDREIIGNTIYF
TRBV6-5	TRBJ1-1	CASGRTEAFF
TRBV24-1	TRBJ1-2	CATGQAFDGYTF
TRBV20-1	TRBJ2-5	CSALLAGEETQYF
TRBV7-2	TRBJ2-7	CANSLGTSGGYEQYF
TRBV9	TRBJ2-5	CASSFRDKKTQYF
TRBV29-1	TRBJ2-7	CSVVDRGVGYEQYF
TRBV19	TRBJ1-5	CASTWGQPQHF
TRBV6-2/TRBV6-3	TRBJ2-2	CASSYGAGPNTGELFF
TRBV7-6	TRBJ2-5	CASSLTTGPETQYF
TRBV11-1	TRBJ1-1	CARAGMNTEAFF
TRBV29-1	TRBJ2-2	CSDGGTGGVRITGELFF
TRBV5-1	TRBJ2-7	CASSLELADSYEQYF
TRBV5-4	TRBJ1-2	CASSIDRNYGYTF
TRBV14	TRBJ1-1	CASSYVAMTEAFF
TRBV6-1	TRBJ2-2	CASSELRELFF
TRBV29-1	TRBJ1-1	CSAAITGFGNTEAFF
TRBV12-3/TRBV12-4	TRBJ2-2	CASKGQREGTGELFF
TRBV5-1	TRBJ1-1	CASSLAPVYTEAFF
TRBV20-1	TRBJ1-5	CSARGDEGNQPQHF
TRBV7-2	TRBJ2-5	CASSRSSGGALELETQYF
TRBV7-2	TRBJ2-7	CASSLDRRTQTYEQYF
TRBV27	TRBJ2-2	CASSLRARTGELFF
TRBV7-2	TRBJ1-3	CASSLEQEGNTIYF
TRBV20-1	TRBJ1-1	CSASPGPGLNTEAFF
TRBV7-9	TRBJ2-5	CASSLTGAGETQYF
TRBV10-3	TRBJ1-2	CAISESAGGNYGYTF
TRBV6-6	TRBJ2-5	CASKRTGQETQYF
TRBV20-1	TRBJ1-1	CSARDSRQGATEAFF
TRBV20-1	TRBJ2-7	CSARGTSNSYEQYF